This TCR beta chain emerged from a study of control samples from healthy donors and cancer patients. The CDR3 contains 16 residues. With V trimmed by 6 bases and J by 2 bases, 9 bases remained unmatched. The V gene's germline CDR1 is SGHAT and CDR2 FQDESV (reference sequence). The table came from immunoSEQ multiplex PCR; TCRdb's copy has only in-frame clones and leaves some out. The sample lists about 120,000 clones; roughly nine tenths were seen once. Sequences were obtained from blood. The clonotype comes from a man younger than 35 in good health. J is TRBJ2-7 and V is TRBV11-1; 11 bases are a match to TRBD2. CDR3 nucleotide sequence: TGTGCCAGCAGTACTCCCCTGACTAGCGGGGCCTACGAGCAGTACTTC. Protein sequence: CASSTPLTSGAYEQYF. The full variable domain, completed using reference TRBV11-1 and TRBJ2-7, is EAEVAQSPRYKITEKSQAVAFWCDPISGHATLYWYRQILGQGPELLVQFQDESVVDDSQLPKDRFSAERLKGVDSTLKIQPAELGDSAMYLCASSTPLTSGAYEQYFGPGTRLTVT.